The 4 T cell receptor beta chains below were found in one sample sequenced in a study of blood T cell repertoires in COVID-19. Clones were sequenced by immunoSEQ multiplex PCR, and TCRdb holds only the in-frame ones, with some missing. The repertoire holds 250,000 to 300,000 clones, with about four fifths as singletons. Input material: peripheral blood. The receptors derive from a man aged 80 or over with acute or convalescent COVID-19.

This sequence joins TRBV11-3 and TRBJ2-1; 9 bases are shared with TRBD2. Unmatched junction bases numbered 3, after V lost 1 base and J lost 5 bases. The germline V gene has CDR1 SGHNT and CDR2 YENEEA. This CDR3 comprises 15 residues. In DNA form, the CDR3 reads TGTGCCAGCAGCTTAGGCGGGGGGGTCAACAATGAGCAGTTCTTC. Protein product: CASSLGGGVNNEQFF.

The chain recombines TRBV9 with TRBJ2-5; D is ambiguous. Germline CDR1 SGDLS, CDR2 YYNGEE. The CDR3 has 14 residues. V gave up 3 bases and J gave up 5 bases, with 14 bases separating them. The CDR3 spells CASSAASVGETQYF. CDR3 nucleotides: TGTGCCAGCAGCGCAGCATCGGTCGGGGAGACCCAGTACTTC. Looking up the rest from reference TRBV9 and TRBJ2-5 gives the full variable domain: DSGVTQTPKHLITATGQRVTLRCSPRSGDLSVYWYQQSLDQGLQFLIQYYNGEERAKGNILERFSAQQFPDLHSELNLSSLELGDSALYFCASSAASVGETQYFGPGTRLLVL.

This clone was found a few times. The gene calls are TRBV20-1 and TRBJ1-1; D is unresolved. The germline V gene encodes CDR1 DFQATT and CDR2 SNEGSKA (reference sequence). The CDR3 totals 12 residues. The V gene lost 3 bases and the J gene lost 2 bases, with 7 bases spanning the gap. The CDR3 reads CSASSQNTEAFF. The CDR3 DNA is TGCAGTGCTAGTAGCCAAAACACTGAAGCTTTCTTT.

The rearrangement links TRBV3-1 (or the pseudogene TRBV3-2) to TRBJ2-4, with D possibly matching TRBD1 (5 bases). Trimming left V 4 bases short and J 0 bases short, with 10 bases between. CDR3 length equals 15 residues. The germline gives CDR1 LGHDT, CDR2 YNNKEL (reference sequence). As DNA, the CDR3 is TGTGCCAGCAGCCCGACAGTACTAGCCAAAAACATTCAGTACTTC. This translates into CASSPTVLAKNIQYF.